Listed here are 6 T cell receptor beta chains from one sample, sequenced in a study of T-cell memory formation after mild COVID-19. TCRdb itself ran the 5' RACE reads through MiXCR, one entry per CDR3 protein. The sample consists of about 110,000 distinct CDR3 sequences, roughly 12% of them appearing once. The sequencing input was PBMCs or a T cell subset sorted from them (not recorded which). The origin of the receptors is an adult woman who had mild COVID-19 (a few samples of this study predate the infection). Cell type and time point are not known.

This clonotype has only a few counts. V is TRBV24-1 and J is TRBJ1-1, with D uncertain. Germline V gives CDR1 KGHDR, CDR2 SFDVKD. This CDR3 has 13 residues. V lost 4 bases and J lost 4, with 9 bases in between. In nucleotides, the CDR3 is TGTGCCACCAGTGAAAGCCAAGGCACTGAAGCTTTCTTT. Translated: CATSESQGTEAFF.

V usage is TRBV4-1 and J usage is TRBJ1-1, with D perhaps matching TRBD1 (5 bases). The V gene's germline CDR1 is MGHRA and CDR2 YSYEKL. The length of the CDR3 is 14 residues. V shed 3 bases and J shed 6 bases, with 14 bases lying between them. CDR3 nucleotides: TGCGCCAGCAGCCAGAATTCAGGGTGGCCTGAAGCTTTCTTT. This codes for CASSQNSGWPEAFF.

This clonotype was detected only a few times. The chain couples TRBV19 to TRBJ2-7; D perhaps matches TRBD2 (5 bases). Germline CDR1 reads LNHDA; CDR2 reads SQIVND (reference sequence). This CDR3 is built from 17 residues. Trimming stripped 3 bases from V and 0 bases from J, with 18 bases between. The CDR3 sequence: CASSILAAGPSSYEQYF. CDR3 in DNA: TGTGCCAGTAGTATCCTAGCCGCGGGCCCTAGCTCCTACGAGCAGTACTTC.

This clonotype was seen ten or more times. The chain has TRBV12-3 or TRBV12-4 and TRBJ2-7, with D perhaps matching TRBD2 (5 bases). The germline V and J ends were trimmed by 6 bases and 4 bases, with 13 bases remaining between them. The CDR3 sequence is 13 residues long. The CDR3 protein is CASRETVAYEQYF. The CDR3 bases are TGTGCCAGCAGGGAAACGGTAGCGTACGAGCAGTACTTC.

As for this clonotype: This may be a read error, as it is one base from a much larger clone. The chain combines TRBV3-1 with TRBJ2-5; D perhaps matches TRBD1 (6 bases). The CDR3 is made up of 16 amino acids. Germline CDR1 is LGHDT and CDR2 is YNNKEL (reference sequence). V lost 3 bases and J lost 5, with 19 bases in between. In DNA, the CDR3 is TGTGCCAGCAGCCACGATGGGGGCGGTGGGGCGGAGACCCAGTACTTC. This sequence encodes CASSHDGGGGAETQYF.

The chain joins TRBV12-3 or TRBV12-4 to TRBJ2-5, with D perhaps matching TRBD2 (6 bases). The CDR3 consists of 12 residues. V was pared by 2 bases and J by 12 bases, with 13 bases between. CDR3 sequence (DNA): TGTGCCAGCAGTTTACCCGGGAGCAGAAAGTACTTC. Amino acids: CASSLPGSRKYF.